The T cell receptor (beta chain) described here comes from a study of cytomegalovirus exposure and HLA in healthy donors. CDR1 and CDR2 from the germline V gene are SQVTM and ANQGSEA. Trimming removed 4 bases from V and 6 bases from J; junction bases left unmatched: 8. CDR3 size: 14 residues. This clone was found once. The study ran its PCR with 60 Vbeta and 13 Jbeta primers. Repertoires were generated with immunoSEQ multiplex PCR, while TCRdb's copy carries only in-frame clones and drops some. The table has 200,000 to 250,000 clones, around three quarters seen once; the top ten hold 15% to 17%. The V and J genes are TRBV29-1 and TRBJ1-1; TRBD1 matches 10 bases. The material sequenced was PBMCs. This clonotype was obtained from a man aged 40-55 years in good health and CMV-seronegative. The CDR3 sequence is CSVVIDRGHPEAFF. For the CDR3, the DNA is TGCAGCGTTGTAATCGACAGGGGGCACCCTGAAGCTTTCTTT. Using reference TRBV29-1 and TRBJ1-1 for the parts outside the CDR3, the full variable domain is SAVISQKPSRDICQRGTSLTIQCQVDSQVTMMFWYRQQPGQSLTLIATANQGSEATYESGFVIDKFPISRPNLTFSTLTVSNMSPEDSSIYLCSVVIDRGHPEAFFGQGTRLTVV.